These 21 T cell receptor beta chains originate from one sample sequenced in a study of cytomegalovirus exposure and HLA in healthy donors. This table comes from immunoSEQ multiplex PCR, and its TCRdb copy is limited to in-frame clones, with some not included. The sample lists 75,000 to 90,000 clones; about 95% were seen once. Sequenced input: PBMCs. Every receptor here comes from a woman aged 18-29 years in good health and CMV-seronegative.

This clone was counted a single time. V is TRBV5-4 and J is TRBJ2-7, with 9 bases identical to TRBD1. The ends lost 4 bases at V and 5 bases at J; junction bases unmatched: 10. Germline lookup yields CDR1 SGHNT and CDR2 YYREEE (reference sequence). The CDR3 loop spans 15 amino acids. The DNA for the CDR3 is TGTGCCAGCAGCCCAGGGACAGGGTGGGGCCACGAGCAGTACTTC. This encodes CASSPGTGWGHEQYF.

The rearrangement joins TRBV15 to TRBJ2-7, with 8 bases matching TRBD2. Germline CDR1 LNHNV, CDR2 YYDKDF (reference sequence). The CDR3 has 15 residues. Unmatched junction bases numbered 6, after V lost 1 base and J lost 4 bases. CDR3 sequence reads: CATSRAGGATYEQYF. For the CDR3, the DNA is TGTGCCACCAGCAGAGCCGGGGGGGCAACGTACGAGCAGTACTTC.

The V gene is TRBV4-1, the J gene TRBJ1-4; 9 bases fit TRBD1. Trimming cost V 1 base and J 7 bases; bases outside gene matches: 10. The CDR3 sequence is 17 residues long. The germline V gene has CDR1 MGHRA and CDR2 YSYEKL. The chain's CDR3 is CASSQGSIRDRAEKLFF. Written as DNA, the CDR3 is TGCGCCAGCAGCCAAGGCTCAATTCGGGACAGGGCTGAAAAACTGTTTTTT.

The rearrangement links TRBV4-1 to TRBJ2-5; 16 nucleotides line up with TRBD2. The CDR3 totals 16 residues. Germline CDR1 and CDR2: MGHRA and YSYEKL. V gave up 7 bases and J gave up 5 bases; unmatched junction bases: 7. The CDR3 sequence is CASTPGLAGGAETQYF. As DNA, the CDR3 is TGCGCCAGCACCCCGGGACTAGCGGGAGGGGCGGAGACCCAGTACTTC.

The J gene is TRBJ2-1, the V gene TRBV30, with TRBD2 identical over 7 bases. The CDR3 consists of 13 residues. Trimming cost V 5 bases and J 7 bases; bases outside gene matches: 8. Germline V gene data show CDR1 as GTSNPN and CDR2 as SVGIG (reference sequence). CDR3 region: CAWGAGVGNEQFF. DNA for the CDR3: TGTGCCTGGGGGGCGGGAGTTGGGAATGAGCAGTTCTTC.

This clone was detected once. The chain couples TRBV5-1 to TRBJ2-1; TRBD2 aligns across 12 bases. The CDR3 is 16 residues long. Germline V gene sequence: CDR1 SGHRS, CDR2 YFSETQ. V shed 6 bases, J shed 3 bases, and the junction held 7 bases outside the gene matches. CDR3 DNA sequence: TGCGCCAGCACACAACTAGCGGGAGGCCTCTACAATGAGCAGTTCTTC. As protein: CASTQLAGGLYNEQFF.

The V gene is TRBV4-1, the J gene TRBJ2-6; D not certain. V lost 2 bases and J lost 0, with 11 bases in between. The germline V gene has CDR1 MGHRA and CDR2 YSYEKL. The CDR3 has 17 residues. The CDR3 nucleotides are TGCGCCAGCAGCCAACCTCAGGCCAGCTCTGGGGCCAACGTCCTGACTTTC. Translated, it gives CASSQPQASSGANVLTF.

This clone was counted between two and nine times. J is TRBJ2-7 and V is TRBV5-1; the D gene is possibly TRBD1 (5 bases). Germline V gene lookup returns CDR1 SGHRS and CDR2 YFSETQ. The CDR3 is made up of 14 amino acids. V lost 3 bases, J lost 2 bases, and 12 bases lay in between. DNA of the CDR3: TGCGCCAGCAGCTCGGGCAGGACAACCTACGAGCAGTACTTC. The encoded protein is CASSSGRTTYEQYF.

This chain links TRBV29-1 with TRBJ2-3; D is undetermined. V lost 8 bases and J lost 1, with 16 bases in between. In germline, CDR1 is SQVTM, CDR2 ANQGSEA. This CDR3 has 14 residues. The CDR3 nucleotides are TGCAGCTTTCTTCGACCGGGTGGCACAGATACGCAGTATTTT. This sequence encodes CSFLRPGGTDTQYF.

This chain links TRBV4-1 with TRBJ2-7; 8 positions match TRBD1. CDR3 length equals 18 residues. The V and J ends lost 0 bases and 3 bases, in that order; junction bases with no gene match: 13. The germline V gene encodes CDR1 MGHRA and CDR2 YSYEKL. CDR3 sequence reads: CASSQEGQEIGGFYEQYF. As DNA, the CDR3 is TGCGCCAGCAGCCAAGAGGGACAGGAAATTGGGGGCTTCTACGAGCAGTACTTC.

The V call is TRBV2, the J call TRBJ2-6; 7 bases align to TRBD2. Germline V CDR1 and CDR2: SNHLY, FYNNEI. The CDR3 totals 15 residues. V was pared by 8 bases and J by 2 bases, with 6 bases of the junction left unmatched. The CDR3 coding sequence is TGTGCCAGCGGGGGGGAGCACCCTGGGGCCAACGTCCTGACTTTC. As protein: CASGGEHPGANVLTF.

V and J are TRBV11-2 and TRBJ1-1; no reliable D call. The CDR3 extends over 14 amino acids. Trimming stripped 2 bases from V and 1 base from J, with 8 bases between. Germline V gives CDR1 SGHAT, CDR2 FQNNGV. The CDR3 DNA follows: TGTGCCAGCAGCTTAACCTCTAGGAACACTGAAGCTTTCTTT. Its translation is CASSLTSRNTEAFF.

This chain connects TRBV6-5 to TRBJ2-3; 8 bases align to TRBD2. The junction had 6 bases not matched to a gene; V was cut back by 0 bases and J by 4 bases. Germline loops: CDR1 MNHEY, CDR2 SVGAGI. The CDR3 totals 16 residues. CDR3 residues: CASSYSSSGSADTQYF. CDR3 nucleotide sequence: TGTGCCAGCAGTTACTCGAGCAGCGGGAGCGCAGATACGCAGTATTTT.

The rearrangement links TRBV28 to TRBJ2-7, with TRBD2 matching over 8 bases. Trimming took 4 bases from V and 7 from J; bases not matched to a gene: 9. There are 14 residues in the CDR3. Germline CDR1 is MDHEN and CDR2 is SYDVKM. CDR3 bases: TGTGCCAGCAGTTCCCCCGAGGCGGGAGGAGAGCAGTACTTC. Protein product: CASSSPEAGGEQYF.

The chain is built from TRBV7-2 and TRBJ2-7; 7 positions agree with TRBD1. Unmatched junction bases numbered 8, after V lost 3 bases and J lost 3 bases. The CDR3 has 15 amino acids. The germline V gene encodes CDR1 SGHTA and CDR2 FQGNSA. In nucleotides, the CDR3 is TGTGCCAGCAGCTTTACAGGGGTTCAGTTCTACGAGCAGTACTTC. Its protein product is CASSFTGVQFYEQYF.

The rearrangement joins TRBV19 to TRBJ2-1; 9 positions agree with TRBD2. After removal of 0 bases from V and 4 bases from J, the junction contained 4 bases not matched to a gene. The CDR3 spans 16 residues. Germline lookup yields CDR1 LNHDA and CDR2 SQIVND (reference sequence). DNA for the CDR3: TGTGCCAGTAGTATAGATGGGACTAGCCGTTACAATGAGCAGTTCTTC. Protein sequence: CASSIDGTSRYNEQFF.

The chain links TRBV27 to TRBJ2-1, with 12 bases lining up with TRBD2. V trimming: 2 bases; J trimming: 6 bases; junction bases outside the gene matches: 8. The CDR3 consists of 17 residues. The germline CDR1 and CDR2 sequences are MNHEY and SMNVEV (reference sequence). For the CDR3, the DNA is TGTGCCAGCAGTTTACCCACGACTAGCGGGAGAGGCAATGAGCAGTTCTTC. The encoded protein is CASSLPTTSGRGNEQFF.

This clone appeared a few times. V and J are TRBV27 and TRBJ2-7; 7 bases agree with TRBD2. Trimming at V came to 5 bases and at J to 6 bases, leaving 13 bases not matched to a gene. CDR1 and CDR2 from the germline V gene are MNHEY and SMNVEV (reference sequence). The CDR3 is 15 amino acids. The CDR3: CASSPRAGVSIEQYF. The CDR3 DNA reads TGTGCCAGCAGTCCAAGGGCGGGAGTCAGCATCGAGCAGTACTTC.

About this clone itself: This specimen includes other DNA sequences encoding the same CDR3. This sequence joins TRBV18 and TRBJ2-3, with TRBD2 as a possible D gene (6 bases). Trimming took 3 bases from V and 4 from J, leaving 17 bases between them. Germline CDR1 reads KGHSH; CDR2 reads LQKENI. This CDR3 contains 16 residues. CDR3 DNA: TGTGCCAGCTCACCTCTCGGGGGAGGCATAGCAGATACGCAGTATTTT. It encodes CASSPLGGGIADTQYF.

V usage is TRBV7-2 and J usage is TRBJ1-1; D gene unclear. Germline V gene sequence: CDR1 SGHTA, CDR2 FQGNSA. The CDR3 runs 12 residues. V lost 1 base and J 5 bases, leaving 5 bases between the germline ends. In nucleotides, the CDR3 is TGTGCCAGCAGCTTAGGAGTGACTGAAGCTTTCTTT. It codes for CASSLGVTEAFF. Based on the CDR3 plus reference TRBV7-2 and TRBJ1-1, the full variable domain is GAGVSQSPSNKVTEKGKDVELRCDPISGHTALYWYRQSLGQGLEFLIYFQGNSAPDKSGLPSDRFSAERTGGSVSTLTIQRTQQEDSAVYLCASSLGVTEAFFGQGTRLTVV.

The chain recombines TRBV18 with TRBJ2-3; TRBD2 matches at 12 bases. Germline assignment: CDR1 KGHSH and CDR2 LQKENI. CDR3 size: 17 residues. Germline trimming cut 8 bases from V and 2 bases from J; bases unmatched to any gene: 11. CDR3 loop: CASHGASGGAITDTQYF. The DNA of the CDR3 is TGTGCCAGCCACGGGGCTAGCGGGGGGGCCATCACAGATACGCAGTATTTT.